A single sample is the source of the 23 T cell receptor beta chains below, sequenced in a study of CD8 T cells in ankylosing spondylitis. TCRdb redid the calling of the 5' RACE reads with MiXCR, one entry per CDR3 protein. The sample contains about 240,000 distinct CDR3 sequences, 8% to 9.5% of which appear only once. The source material was blood, either unsorted or a sorted T cell fraction (not recorded which). Every receptor here comes from a male donor with ankylosing spondylitis or in good health (not recorded which).

This clonotype was counted many times. The chain uses TRBV20-1 and TRBJ2-3; no clear D gene. CDR3 length equals 14 residues. The V end was cut by 3 bases, the J end by 2 bases, with 12 bases between. Germline CDR1 reads DFQATT; CDR2 reads SNEGSKA (reference sequence). The CDR3 DNA reads as TGCAGTGCTAGCCTCCGGCCGATCACAGATACGCAGTATTTT. Encoded protein: CSASLRPITDTQYF.

The sample holds many counts of this clonotype. The rearrangement links TRBV7-2 to TRBJ1-6; no definite D call. Trimming took off 5 bases at V and 7 bases at J, with 9 bases between the two ends. Germline V gene sequence: CDR1 SGHTA, CDR2 FQGNSA. The CDR3 loop spans 13 amino acids. The CDR3 DNA is TGTGCCAGCAGCCCTAACAGCAATTCACCCCTCCACTTT. Its translation is CASSPNSNSPLHF.

This clonotype came up a few times. This chain connects TRBV10-1 to TRBJ2-3; 10 bases are shared with TRBD2. Germline V gene data show CDR1 as WNHNN and CDR2 as SYGVQD (reference sequence). V shed 6 bases, J shed 4 bases, and the junction held 4 bases outside the gene matches. The CDR3 covers 14 residues. CDR3 sequence reads: CASSLAGDADTQYF. DNA for the CDR3: TGCGCCAGCAGCCTAGCGGGAGATGCAGATACGCAGTATTTT.

This clonotype was observed many times. V and J are TRBV25-1 and TRBJ2-1; no reliable D call. The V and J ends lost 7 bases and 5 bases respectively, with 18 bases between them. The germline CDR1 and CDR2 sequences are MGHDK and SYGVNS. This CDR3 has 15 amino acids. CDR3 DNA: TGTGCCAGCATGGATGCCCGCGCTAGAGACAATGAGCAGTTCTTC. Its protein is CASMDARARDNEQFF.

This clonotype was picked up many times. The chain uses TRBV12-3 or TRBV12-4 and TRBJ2-3, with 7 bases aligning to TRBD2. This CDR3 has 14 amino acids. J was trimmed by 0 bases and V by 6 bases; bases with no gene match: 3. Here the CDR3 DNA reads TGTGCCAGCAGCCTACTAGCGAGCACAGATACGCAGTATTTT. The encoded protein is CASSLLASTDTQYF.

This clonotype showed up many times. This sequence joins TRBV28 and TRBJ1-2, with a possible D match to TRBD1 (5 bases). V lost 2 bases and J 4 bases, leaving 11 bases between the germline ends. CDR1 is MDHEN and CDR2 is SYDVKM in the germline V gene. The CDR3 covers 14 residues. The CDR3 sequence: CASSLARRGYGYTF. CDR3 nucleotides: TGTGCCAGCAGTTTAGCGCGGAGGGGCTATGGCTACACCTTC.

This clonotype was detected only a few times. The chain joins TRBV30 to TRBJ2-5; 7 bases are shared with TRBD1. Germline trimming cut 1 base from V and 3 bases from J; bases unmatched to any gene: 5. This CDR3 region has 14 residues. Germline lookup yields CDR1 GTSNPN and CDR2 SVGIG (reference sequence). CDR3 amino acids: CAWSDLGTEETQYF. The DNA for the CDR3 is TGTGCCTGGAGTGACCTCGGGACAGAAGAGACCCAGTACTTC.

In its sample, this clonotype was seen many times. The V call is TRBV7-2, the J call TRBJ1-6, with TRBD1 as a possible D gene (5 bases). The CDR3 extends over 14 amino acids. The ends were cut back, 5 bases at V and 4 bases at J, with 9 bases in the middle. CDR1 and CDR2 (germline): SGHTA, FQGNSA. CDR3 nucleotides: TGTGCCAGCAGCCGACAGATATATAATTCACCCCTCCACTTT. It specifies CASSRQIYNSPLHF.

This clonotype was seen at least ten times. The V gene is TRBV25-1, the J gene TRBJ2-1; 10 bases are shared with TRBD1. This CDR3 has 16 residues. Germline trimming cut 4 bases from V and 7 bases from J; bases unmatched to any gene: 10. Germline CDR1 is MGHDK and CDR2 is SYGVNS. CDR3 protein: CASSGDRGLLGNEQFF. CDR3 in DNA: TGTGCCAGCAGTGGAGACAGGGGGCTTCTAGGGAATGAGCAGTTCTTC.

This clonotype was seen only a few times. The chain joins TRBV11-3 to TRBJ2-7, with 7 bases fitting TRBD2. The germline gives CDR1 SGHNT, CDR2 YENEEA. The CDR3 loop spans 13 amino acids. Trimming at V came to 5 bases and at J to 7 bases, leaving 8 bases not matched to a gene. The CDR3 DNA reads TGTGCCAGCAGCCGGGACTATATGGGGGAGCAGTACTTC. Translation: CASSRDYMGEQYF.

This clonotype showed up many times. This chain uses TRBV7-9 with TRBJ2-7; TRBD1 matches 7 bases. The trim removed 4 bases at V and 5 bases at J, leaving 8 bases unmatched. Looked up from germline, CDR1 is SEHNR and CDR2 is FQNEAQ (reference sequence). This CDR3 has 14 amino acids. This CDR3 reads CASSSGQTFNEQYF. Written as DNA, the CDR3 is TGTGCCAGCAGCTCGGGACAGACATTTAACGAGCAGTACTTC.

In its sample, this clonotype was seen many times. This chain uses TRBV5-1 with TRBJ2-3; D not resolved. The germline gives CDR1 SGHRS, CDR2 YFSETQ. Between the trimmed V and J ends, which lost 1 base and 4 bases, there was a span of 7 bases. This CDR3 comprises 13 residues. The CDR3 spells CASSLRPADTQYF. In DNA, the CDR3 is TGCGCCAGCAGCTTGAGGCCGGCAGATACGCAGTATTTT.

This clonotype was observed at least ten times. The chain recombines TRBV20-1 with TRBJ2-7; a possible D gene is TRBD1 (5 bases). Between the trimmed V and J ends, which lost 5 bases and 2 bases, there was a span of 10 bases. Germline CDR1 and CDR2: DFQATT and SNEGSKA (reference sequence). The CDR3 has 12 amino acids. The DNA of the CDR3 is TGCAGTGCTTTAGACAGTCCCTACGAGCAGTACTTC. This translates into CSALDSPYEQYF.

This clonotype occurred many times. The chain combines TRBV20-1 with TRBJ2-1; D uncertain. The germline V and J ends were trimmed by 6 bases and 11 bases, with 20 bases remaining between them. CDR3 size: 13 residues. Per the germline V gene, CDR1 is DFQATT and CDR2 is SNEGSKA (reference sequence). In nucleotides, the CDR3 is TGCAGTGCGGTATCTTATCAAGGGTCCAAGCAGTTCTTC. Protein sequence: CSAVSYQGSKQFF.

The table lists this clonotype with many counts. The chain joins TRBV20-1 to TRBJ2-4, with 7 bases aligning to TRBD1. From germline, CDR1 is DFQATT and CDR2 SNEGSKA (reference sequence). The length of the CDR3 is 12 residues. The V segment lost 6 bases and the J segment 6 bases; nucleotides outside the gene matches: 5. The CDR3 sequence: CSAAGTANIQYF. The CDR3 nucleotides read TGCAGTGCGGCCGGGACAGCAAACATTCAGTACTTC.

This clonotype occurred many times. The rearrangement links TRBV7-2 to TRBJ2-7, with D perhaps matching TRBD2 (5 bases). The V end was cut by 0 bases, the J end by 3 bases, with 9 bases between. Per germline, CDR1 SGHTA and CDR2 FQGNSA. This CDR3 contains 14 residues. The CDR3 spells CASSLATGNYEQYF. CDR3 in DNA: TGTGCCAGCAGCTTAGCGACGGGAAACTACGAGCAGTACTTC.

There are many counts of this clonotype. J is TRBJ1-5 and V is TRBV19; 8 bases match TRBD1. J was trimmed by 0 bases and V by 7 bases; bases with no gene match: 5. Germline V gene data show CDR1 as LNHDA and CDR2 as SQIVND (reference sequence). This CDR3 is 15 amino acids long. In DNA, the CDR3 is TGTGCCAGTACCCCGGGACAGGCTAGCAATCAGCCCCAGCATTTT. It translates to CASTPGQASNQPQHF.

This clonotype came up many times. This sequence joins TRBV6-2 or TRBV6-3 and TRBJ2-1, with TRBD2 identical over 10 bases. CDR3 size: 16 residues. The V gene end was trimmed by 6 bases and the J gene end by 4 bases; junction bases not matched to a gene: 9. CDR1 is MNHEY and CDR2 is SVGEGT in the germline V gene. The CDR3 spells CASSGLAGGLYNEQFF. CDR3 nucleotide sequence: TGTGCCAGCAGCGGATTAGCGGGGGGCCTGTACAATGAGCAGTTCTTC.

This clonotype was recorded many times. The chain recombines TRBV30 with TRBJ1-1, with D unresolved. In germline, CDR1 is GTSNPN, CDR2 SVGIG (reference sequence). The germline V and J ends were trimmed by 2 bases and 7 bases, with 17 bases remaining between them. This CDR3 region has 14 residues. Written as DNA, the CDR3 is TGTGCCTGGAGTACCGGTATCGGCACCCATGAAGCTTTCTTT. It encodes CAWSTGIGTHEAFF.

The table lists this clonotype with a few counts. V is TRBV6-1 and J is TRBJ2-5; 7 positions agree with TRBD1. CDR1 and CDR2 from the germline V gene are MNHNS and SASEGT. J gave up 2 bases and V 5 bases, and 5 bases lay outside the gene matches. The CDR3 extends over 14 amino acids. The CDR3 reads CASSRWDRQETQYF. CDR3 DNA: TGTGCCAGCAGTCGTTGGGACAGACAAGAGACCCAGTACTTC.

This clonotype was found many times. The rearrangement joins TRBV25-1 to TRBJ2-2, with unresolved D. The germline V and J ends were trimmed by 7 bases and 6 bases, with 9 bases remaining between them. This CDR3 has 12 amino acids. The germline CDR1 and CDR2 sequences are MGHDK and SYGVNS. The CDR3 DNA sequence: TGTGCCAGCACCTCCGGGCCCGGGGAGCTGTTTTTT. The encoded protein is CASTSGPGELFF.

This clonotype appeared a few times. The gene calls are TRBV6-2 or TRBV6-3 and TRBJ2-1; 9 positions agree with TRBD1. Germline assignment: CDR1 MNHEY and CDR2 SVGEGT. V gave up 9 bases and J gave up 3 bases; unmatched junction bases: 21. CDR3 size: 19 residues. The CDR3 nucleotides read TGTGCCAGTAATTCCCGGGACAGGGTTTATGCCGCCAACTACAATGAGCAGTTCTTC. Amino acids: CASNSRDRVYAANYNEQFF.

This clonotype was counted many times. The chain carries TRBV20-1 and TRBJ1-2, with unresolved D. This CDR3 has 14 amino acids. With 6 bases removed from V and 0 bases from J, the gap between germline ends came to 14 bases. CDR1 and CDR2 from the germline V gene are DFQATT and SNEGSKA (reference sequence). CDR3 loop: CSASGFPTNYGYTF. The CDR3 region has the DNA TGCAGTGCCTCGGGATTTCCGACTAACTATGGCTACACCTTC.